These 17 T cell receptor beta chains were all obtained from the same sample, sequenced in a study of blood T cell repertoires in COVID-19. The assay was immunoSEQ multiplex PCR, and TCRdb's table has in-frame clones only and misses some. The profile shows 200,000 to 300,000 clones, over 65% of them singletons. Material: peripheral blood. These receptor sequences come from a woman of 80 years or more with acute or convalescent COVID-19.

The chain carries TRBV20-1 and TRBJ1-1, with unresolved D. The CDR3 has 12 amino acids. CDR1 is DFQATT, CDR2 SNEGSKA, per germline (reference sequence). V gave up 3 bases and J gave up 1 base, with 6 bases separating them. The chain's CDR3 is CSASWQNTEAFF. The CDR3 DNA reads TGCAGTGCTAGTTGGCAGAACACTGAAGCTTTCTTT.

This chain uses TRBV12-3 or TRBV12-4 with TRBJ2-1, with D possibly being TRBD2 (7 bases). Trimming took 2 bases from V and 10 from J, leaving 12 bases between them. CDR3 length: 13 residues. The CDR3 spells CASSLRGAREQFF. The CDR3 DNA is TGTGCCAGCAGTTTACGGGGGGCTAGGGAGCAGTTCTTC.

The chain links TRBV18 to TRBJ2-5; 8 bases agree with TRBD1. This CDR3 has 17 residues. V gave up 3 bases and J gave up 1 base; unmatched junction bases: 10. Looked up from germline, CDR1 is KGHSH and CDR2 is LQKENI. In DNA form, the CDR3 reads TGTGCCAGCTCACCGGGGACTTCCGGGACAGGCCAAGAGACCCAGTACTTC. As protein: CASSPGTSGTGQETQYF.

This chain's CDR3 is CASSLTGNQPQHF. CDR3 nucleotides: TGTGCCAGCAGCCTAACGGGTAATCAGCCCCAGCATTTT. J is TRBJ1-5 and V is TRBV3-1 (or the pseudogene TRBV3-2); D is unclear. This CDR3 contains 13 residues. The ends were cut back, 4 bases at V and 4 bases at J, with 8 bases in the middle. The germline V gene encodes CDR1 LGHDT and CDR2 YNNKEL (reference sequence).

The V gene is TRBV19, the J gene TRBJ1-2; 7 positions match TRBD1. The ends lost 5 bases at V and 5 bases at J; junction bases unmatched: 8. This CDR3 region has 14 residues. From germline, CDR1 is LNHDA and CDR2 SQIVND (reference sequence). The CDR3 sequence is CASSPGQVIYGYTF. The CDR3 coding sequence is TGTGCCAGTAGTCCAGGACAGGTGATATATGGCTACACCTTC.

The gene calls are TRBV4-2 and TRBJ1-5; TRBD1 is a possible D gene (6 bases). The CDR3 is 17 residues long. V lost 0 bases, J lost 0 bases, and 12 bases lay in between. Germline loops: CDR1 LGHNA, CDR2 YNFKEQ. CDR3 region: CASSQDTGGYSNQPQHF. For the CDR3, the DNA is TGTGCCAGCAGCCAAGATACGGGGGGCTATAGCAATCAGCCCCAGCATTTT.

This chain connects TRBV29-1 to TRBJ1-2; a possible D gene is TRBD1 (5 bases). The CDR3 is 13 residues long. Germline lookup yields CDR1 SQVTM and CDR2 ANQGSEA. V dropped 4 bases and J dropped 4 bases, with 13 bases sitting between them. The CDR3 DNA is TGCAGCGTTGGGGGGGTTAACCTCTATGGCTACACCTTC. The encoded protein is CSVGGVNLYGYTF.

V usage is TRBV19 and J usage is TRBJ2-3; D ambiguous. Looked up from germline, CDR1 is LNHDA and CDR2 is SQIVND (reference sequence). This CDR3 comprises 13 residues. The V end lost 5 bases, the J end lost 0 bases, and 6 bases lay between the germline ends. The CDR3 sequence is CASSPPSTDTQYF. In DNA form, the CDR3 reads TGTGCCAGTAGTCCTCCCAGCACAGATACGCAGTATTTT.

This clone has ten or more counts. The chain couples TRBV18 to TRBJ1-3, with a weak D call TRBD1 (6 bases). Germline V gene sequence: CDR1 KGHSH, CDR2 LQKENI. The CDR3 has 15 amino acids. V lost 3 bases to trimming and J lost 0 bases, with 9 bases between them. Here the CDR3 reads CASSPGQVSGNTIYF. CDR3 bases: TGTGCCAGCTCACCGGGACAAGTCTCTGGAAACACCATATATTTT.

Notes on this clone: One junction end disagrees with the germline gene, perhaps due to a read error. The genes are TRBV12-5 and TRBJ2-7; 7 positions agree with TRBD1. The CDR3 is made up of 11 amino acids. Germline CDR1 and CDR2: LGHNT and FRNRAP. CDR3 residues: CASGLVGQVKF. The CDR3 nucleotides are TGTGCTAGTGGTTTGGTAGGACAGGTTAAGTTC.

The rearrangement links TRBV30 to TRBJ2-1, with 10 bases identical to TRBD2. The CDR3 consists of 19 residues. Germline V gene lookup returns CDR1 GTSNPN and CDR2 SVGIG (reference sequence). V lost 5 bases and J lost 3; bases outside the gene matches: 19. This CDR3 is CAWDGGTSDSKLGYNEQFF. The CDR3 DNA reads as TGTGCCTGGGACGGGGGGACTAGCGACTCCAAGCTTGGCTACAATGAGCAGTTCTTC.

CDR3 residues: CASNNRALGYTF. The CDR3 DNA sequence: TGTGCCAGCAACAACAGGGCTCTAGGCTACACCTTC. The genes are TRBV2 and TRBJ1-2; D perhaps matches TRBD1 (6 bases). There are 12 residues in the CDR3. Germline CDR1 SNHLY, CDR2 FYNNEI. V lost 7 bases and J 8 bases, leaving 14 bases between the germline ends.

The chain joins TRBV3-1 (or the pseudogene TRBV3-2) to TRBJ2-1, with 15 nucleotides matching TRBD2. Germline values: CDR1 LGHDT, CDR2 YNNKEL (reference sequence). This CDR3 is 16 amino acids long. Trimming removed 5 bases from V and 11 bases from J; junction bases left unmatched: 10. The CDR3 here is CASSAGLAGGMGKQFF. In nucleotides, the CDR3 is TGTGCCAGCAGCGCCGGACTAGCGGGGGGGATGGGAAAGCAGTTCTTC.

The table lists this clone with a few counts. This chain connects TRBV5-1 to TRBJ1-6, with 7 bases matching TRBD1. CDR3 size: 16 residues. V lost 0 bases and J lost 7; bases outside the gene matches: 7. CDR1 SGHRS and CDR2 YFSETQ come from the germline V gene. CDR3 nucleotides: TGCGCCAGCAGCTTGGCCGTCGGCAGGGGGAATTCACCCCTCCACTTT. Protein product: CASSLAVGRGNSPLHF.

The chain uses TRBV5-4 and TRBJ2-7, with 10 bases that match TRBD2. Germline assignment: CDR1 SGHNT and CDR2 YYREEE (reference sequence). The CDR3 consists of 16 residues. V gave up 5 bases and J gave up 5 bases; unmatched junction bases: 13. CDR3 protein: CASRPRDSGRYDEQYF. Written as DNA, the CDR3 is TGTGCCAGCAGGCCCCGGGATAGCGGGAGGTACGACGAGCAGTACTTC.

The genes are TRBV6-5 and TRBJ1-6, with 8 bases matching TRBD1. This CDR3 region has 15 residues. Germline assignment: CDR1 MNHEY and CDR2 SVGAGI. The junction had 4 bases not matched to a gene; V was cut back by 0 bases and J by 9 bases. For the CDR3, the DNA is TGTGCCAGCAGTTACTCGACAGGGGTTAGTTCACCCCTCCACTTT. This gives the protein CASSYSTGVSSPLHF.

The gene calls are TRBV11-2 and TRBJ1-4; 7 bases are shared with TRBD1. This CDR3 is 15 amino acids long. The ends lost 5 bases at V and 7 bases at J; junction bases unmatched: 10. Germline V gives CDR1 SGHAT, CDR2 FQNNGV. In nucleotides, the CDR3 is TGTGCCAGCAGCCTCCCCCTAGGGGGCCGTGAAAAACTGTTTTTT. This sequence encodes CASSLPLGGREKLFF.